The present T cell receptor (beta chain) was sequenced within a study of blood T cell repertoires in COVID-19. Method: immunoSEQ multiplex PCR; TCRdb's copy keeps in-frame clones and lacks some. The sample holds 220,000 or so clones, roughly 89% seen once. In germline, CDR1 is WSHSY, CDR2 SAAADI. Trimming shortened V by 6 bases and J by 4 bases, and 14 bases separated the two germline ends. The CDR3 loop spans 14 amino acids. The clonotype was recovered from a man between 25 and 39 years old who had been exposed to COVID-19. The sequenced sample consisted of PBMCs or T cells enriched from blood (not recorded which). V is TRBV10-2 and J is TRBJ2-3; unclear D gene. In DNA, the CDR3 is TGCGCCAGCAGCGGCCAGGTCTATTCAGATACGCAGTATTTT. Its translation: CASSGQVYSDTQYF.